This entry lists 18 T cell receptor beta chains sequenced from one sample in a study of blood T cells in healthy people across ages. A second PCR, run for about 7 to 11 cycles, used a sample-barcoded 5' primer plus a J-beta primer mix. TCRdb ran MiXCR on the 5' RACE reads and lists one entry per CDR3 protein. Of some 640,000 distinct CDR3 sequences listed, about 30% are singletons. Sequenced: blood. These receptors originate from an elderly woman in good health.

The chain recombines TRBV6-2 or TRBV6-3 with TRBJ2-1; the D gene is possibly TRBD2 (6 bases). CDR1 and CDR2 from the germline V gene are MNHEY and SVGEGT. This CDR3 is 15 amino acids long. V lost 5 bases to trimming and J lost 13 bases, with 24 bases between them. As DNA, the CDR3 is TGTGCCAGCAGTCCACACGGACTACAGAGGGAGACCCAGTTCTTC. Translation: CASSPHGLQRETQFF.

The V gene is TRBV7-8, the J gene TRBJ1-1; TRBD1 agrees at 7 bases. The V gene's germline CDR1 is SGHVS and CDR2 FQNEAQ. CDR3 length equals 16 residues. V trimming: 6 bases; J trimming: 3 bases; junction bases outside the gene matches: 13. The DNA of the CDR3 is TGTGCCAGCAGATCCGGGCCCAGGGGGTTTGACACTGAAGCTTTCTTT. It translates to CASRSGPRGFDTEAFF.

There are a few counts of this clonotype. An end of the junction does not agree with germline; a read error may underlie this. The chain carries TRBV7-7 and TRBJ2-2; D is undetermined. The germline V gene encodes CDR1 SSHAT and CDR2 FNYEAQ (reference sequence). The CDR3 length is 13 residues. The CDR3 is CASSLVQTGELFF. CDR3 nucleotide sequence: TGTGCTAGCAGCTTAGTTCAAACCGGGGAGCTGTTTTTT.

V and J are TRBV6-2 or TRBV6-3 and TRBJ1-5; a weak D match, TRBD1 (6 bases). The CDR3 consists of 12 residues. Germline loops: CDR1 MNHEY, CDR2 SVGEGT. The V end lost 4 bases, the J end lost 6 bases, and 7 bases lay between the germline ends. The CDR3 is CASSSGVQPQHF. Written as DNA, the CDR3 is TGTGCCAGCAGTTCAGGGGTTCAGCCCCAGCATTTT.

This clonotype came up a few times. This rearrangement joins TRBV6-5 to TRBJ1-6, with no clear D. V was clipped by 4 bases and J by 17 bases, with 15 bases between them. Germline V lookup: CDR1 MNHEY, CDR2 SVGAGI. The CDR3 extends over 12 amino acids. CDR3 coding DNA: TGTGCCAGCAGTTCCGGGAGCGGCCCCGTCCACTTT. Encoded protein: CASSSGSGPVHF.

This clonotype was counted at least ten times. J is TRBJ1-2 and V is TRBV29-1; 11 bases agree with TRBD1. Germline CDR1 is SQVTM and CDR2 is ANQGSEA. The CDR3 is made up of 15 amino acids. Trimming took 2 bases from V and 4 from J; bases not matched to a gene: 6. This CDR3 is CSVESWDRGTYGYTF. CDR3 DNA sequence: TGCAGCGTTGAATCTTGGGACAGGGGGACCTATGGCTACACCTTC.

V and J are TRBV20-1 and TRBJ2-1; 7 nucleotides align to TRBD2. The V segment lost 1 base and the J segment 10 bases; nucleotides outside the gene matches: 10. Germline lookup yields CDR1 DFQATT and CDR2 SNEGSKA (reference sequence). This CDR3 is 14 amino acids long. In nucleotides, the CDR3 is TGCAGTGCTAGAGGCGGGAGTGCGGGCAACGAGCAGTTCTTC. As protein: CSARGGSAGNEQFF.

This clonotype was picked up many times. The chain uses TRBV24-1 and TRBJ2-3, with TRBD1 as a possible D gene (6 bases). CDR3 length equals 11 residues. The V end lost 7 bases, the J end lost 6 bases, and 7 bases lay between the germline ends. Germline lookup yields CDR1 KGHDR and CDR2 SFDVKD. The CDR3 DNA follows: TGTGCCACCAGGAGGGGGGATACGCAGTATTTT. It is translated as CATRRGDTQYF.

V is TRBV20-1 and J is TRBJ2-2, with D possibly matching TRBD2 (6 bases). V shed 5 bases and J shed 4 bases, with 17 bases lying between them. CDR3 length: 15 amino acids. The germline CDR1 and CDR2 sequences are DFQATT and SNEGSKA (reference sequence). The CDR3 bases are TGCAGTGCTTCAGAGACTAGAACGAGCACCGGGGAGCTGTTTTTT. It translates to CSASETRTSTGELFF.

Remarks on this clonotype: A read error is possible here, since a much larger clone lies one base away. This chain uses TRBV6-5 with TRBJ2-7; the D gene is possibly TRBD1 (5 bases). V was trimmed by 6 bases and J by 5 bases, leaving 20 bases between them. Germline V gives CDR1 MNHEY, CDR2 SVGAGI. This CDR3 comprises 15 residues. CDR3 DNA: TGTGCCAGCAGAATAGGGTCACAGGTAGGGAACGAGCAGTACTTC. This sequence encodes CASRIGSQVGNEQYF.

This clonotype was counted at least ten times. The chain combines TRBV5-1 with TRBJ1-5; 12 bases agree with TRBD1. The CDR3 is made up of 18 amino acids. Germline-derived CDR1 and CDR2 are SGHRS and YFSETQ. The trim removed 6 bases at V and 0 bases at J, leaving 10 bases unmatched. CDR3: CASITGTGGFISNQPQHF. In nucleotides, the CDR3 is TGCGCCAGCATAACCGGGACAGGGGGCTTTATTAGCAATCAGCCCCAGCATTTT.

Many counts were recorded for this clonotype. J is TRBJ1-5 and V is TRBV7-2, with TRBD1 identical over 8 bases. The V gene end was trimmed by 5 bases and the J gene end by 7 bases; junction bases not matched to a gene: 10. Germline CDR1 SGHTA, CDR2 FQGNSA. This CDR3 has 15 residues. The CDR3 spells CASSPDRGSWQPQHF. In DNA, the CDR3 is TGTGCCAGCAGCCCCGACAGGGGATCCTGGCAGCCCCAGCATTTT. Full variable domain (remainder filled in from reference TRBV7-2 and TRBJ1-5): GAGVSQSPSNKVTEKGKDVELRCDPISGHTALYWYRQSLGQGLEFLIYFQGNSAPDKSGLPSDRFSAERTGGSVSTLTIQRTQQEDSAVYLCASSPDRGSWQPQHFGDGTRLSIL.

This clonotype was seen ten or more times. This sequence joins TRBV20-1 and TRBJ2-7; D remains unclear. V was pared by 0 bases and J by 7 bases, with 10 bases between. Germline V gene lookup returns CDR1 DFQATT and CDR2 SNEGSKA (reference sequence). The CDR3 sequence is 12 residues long. The CDR3 here is CSARDPGGEQYF. The CDR3 DNA follows: TGCAGTGCTAGAGATCCTGGCGGTGAGCAGTACTTC.

The CDR3: CASSFPPRGAGNEQFF. DNA of the CDR3: TGTGCCAGCAGCTTCCCTCCGAGGGGGGCCGGCAATGAGCAGTTCTTC. The chain is built from TRBV7-2 and TRBJ2-1; tentatively, D is TRBD1 or TRBD2 (6 bases each). Trimming removed 3 bases from V and 6 bases from J, with 18 bases in between. The CDR3 length is 16 residues. Germline loops: CDR1 SGHTA, CDR2 FQGNSA.

This rearrangement joins TRBV5-1 to TRBJ1-3; TRBD1 aligns across 8 bases. The junction had 1 base not matched to a gene; V was cut back by 2 bases and J by 0 bases. The CDR3 has 15 amino acids. Per germline, CDR1 SGHRS and CDR2 YFSETQ. CDR3 in amino acids: CASSLQGDSGNTIYF. The CDR3 nucleotides are TGCGCCAGCAGCTTACAGGGGGACTCTGGAAACACCATATATTTT.

The V gene is TRBV6-6, the J gene TRBJ2-1; TRBD2 is a possible D gene (5 bases). This CDR3 comprises 13 residues. The ends were cut back, 9 bases at V and 5 bases at J, with 14 bases in the middle. CDR1 is MNHNY, CDR2 SVGAGI, per germline (reference sequence). This chain's CDR3 is CASQRRGNNEQFF. The CDR3 nucleotides are TGTGCCAGTCAGAGGCGAGGGAACAATGAGCAGTTCTTC.

There are many counts of this clonotype. The V and J genes are TRBV7-2 and TRBJ2-7, with 7 bases fitting TRBD2. Germline V gene data show CDR1 as SGHTA and CDR2 as FQGNSA. V shed 6 bases and J 1 base; nucleotides not matched to a gene: 6. The CDR3 length is 14 residues. The CDR3 protein is CASSINGGSYEQYF. The CDR3 region has the DNA TGTGCCAGCAGTATTAACGGGGGGTCCTACGAGCAGTACTTC.

Comments on this clonotype: Possible read error: a much larger clone is one base away. The rearrangement uses TRBV5-1 and TRBJ1-4; TRBD1 is a possible D gene (5 bases). The CDR3 sequence is 15 residues long. Germline V CDR1 and CDR2: SGHRS, YFSETQ. In nucleotides, the CDR3 is TGCGCCGGCAGCGATGGGGCCCTTCAACGCGAAAAACTGTTTTTT. Translating it yields CAGSDGALQREKLFF.